The entry below gives a single T cell receptor beta chain sequence along with its context. This sample is drawn from a study of early T cells in non-severe SARS-CoV-2 infection. Using its own MiXCR run on the 5' RACE reads, TCRdb lists one record per CDR3 protein. This repertoire shows about 49,000 distinct CDR3 sequences, around 11% found once; its top ten account for 9.1%. Sequenced sample: whole blood. The TCR originated in an adult who was a healthcare worker with PCR-confirmed SARS-CoV-2 infection or an uninfected control (not recorded which).

CDR3 loop: CASTNTRGGRANEQFF. The CDR3 DNA follows: TGTGCCAGCACCAATACTCGCGGCGGGAGGGCCAATGAGCAGTTCTTC. The chain has TRBV6-2 or TRBV6-3 and TRBJ2-1, with TRBD2 matching over 9 bases. Unmatched junction bases numbered 13, after V lost 7 bases and J lost 6 bases. The CDR3 extends over 16 amino acids. Per germline, CDR1 MNHEY and CDR2 SVGEGT.